This T cell receptor beta chain was captured in a study of blood T cell repertoires in COVID-19. Study at large: COVID-19 samples from acute and convalescent phases originated in the United States, Italy and Spain. Sources were T cells, B-cell-depleted T cells, or PBMCs; the material itself was cDNA or gDNA.

Trimming shortened V by 0 bases and J by 2 bases, and 12 bases separated the two germline ends. Germline V gene lookup returns CDR1 SGHKS and CDR2 YYEKEE (reference sequence). The CDR3 totals 15 residues. In the authors' workflow: Reference gene primer amplification in the assay estimated nucleated cell counts. Data came from immunoSEQ multiplex PCR; TCRdb stores just in-frame clones and leaves some out. That table supplies the V and J calls and clone size; D and trimming were determined from the DNA. This table has some 380,000 clones, roughly 80% appearing once. This rearrangement joins TRBV5-5 to TRBJ2-7; possibly TRBD2 for D (6 bases). The receptor's source is a human donor with acute or convalescent COVID-19. The donor label of this sample is uncertain. The sequenced sample consisted of peripheral blood. The CDR3, as DNA: TGTGCCAGCAGCTTGGGGGGACTGCCAACCTACGAGCAGTACTTC. This encodes CASSLGGLPTYEQYF.